A selection of T cell receptor beta chains follows, all from one sample in a study of blood T cells in healthy people across ages. Each CDR3 protein gets one entry after TCRdb re-called the 5' RACE reads with MiXCR. The table lists around 1,500,000 distinct CDR3 sequences, around 42% of them singletons. The sample comprised blood. These receptors all come from a woman between 18 and 30 years old in good health. CDR3s include the opening cysteine and the closing phenylalanine or tryptophan. A D gene is named only where the DNA matches it firmly. Only some rows state a clone size, as once, few, many or a class for expanded clones.

size: -; D: TRBD2; V: TRBV20-1; J: TRBJ2-3; CDR3: CSASPLAGASTDTQYF; DNA: TGCAGTGCTAGCCCCCTAGCGGGGGCTAGCACAGATACGCAGTATTTT
size: once; D: -; V: TRBV3-1; J: TRBJ2-3; CDR3: CASSQDSGPADTQYF; DNA: TGTGCCAGCAGCCAAGATTCGGGACCAGCGGATACGCAGTATTTT
size: -; D: TRBD2; V: TRBV20-1; J: TRBJ2-7; CDR3: CSATKTSISYEQYF; DNA: TGCAGTGCAACCAAGACTAGCATCTCCTACGAGCAGTACTTC
size: -; D: -; V: TRBV29-1; J: TRBJ1-2; CDR3: CSVEESMRAEDNYGYTF; DNA: TGCAGCGTTGAAGAGTCTATGCGGGCAGAAGATAACTATGGCTACACCTTC
size: few; D: -; V: TRBV6-6; J: TRBJ2-5; CDR3: CASSFPAGLAEETQYF; DNA: TGTGCCAGCAGTTTTCCGGCGGGATTGGCCGAAGAGACCCAGTACTTC
size: -; D: -; V: TRBV7-2; J: TRBJ2-7; CDR3: CASSLWDGSLSYEQYF; DNA: TGTGCCAGCAGCCTATGGGACGGTTCACTTTCCTACGAGCAGTACTTC
size: -; D: -; V: TRBV7-9; J: TRBJ1-2; CDR3: CASSLPPSSDREGANYGYTF; DNA: TGTGCCAGCAGCTTGCCCCCATCTTCGGACAGAGAGGGAGCTAACTATGGCTACACCTTC
size: -; D: -; V: TRBV7-8; J: TRBJ1-4; CDR3: CASSTKDEKLFF; DNA: TGTGCCAGCAGCACCAAGGATGAAAAACTGTTTTTT
size: -; D: -; V: TRBV12-3/TRBV12-4; J: TRBJ1-5; CDR3: CASSLSLTGYQPQHF; DNA: TGTGCCAGCAGTTTAAGCCTCACTGGGTATCAGCCCCAGCATTTT
size: once; D: -; V: TRBV9; J: TRBJ1-6; CDR3: CASSVALPGTYNLPLHF; DNA: TGTGCCAGCAGCGTAGCCCTACCCGGGACCTATAATTTACCCCTCCACTTT
size: many; D: -; V: TRBV7-8; J: TRBJ1-5; CDR3: CASSLGNNQPQHF; DNA: TGTGCCAGCAGCTTGGGGAACAATCAGCCCCAGCATTTT
size: -; D: -; V: TRBV2; J: TRBJ2-2; CDR3: CASSEAPKVRGELFF; DNA: TGTGCCAGCAGTGAAGCGCCGAAGGTCCGTGGGGAGCTGTTTTTT
size: many; D: TRBD2; V: TRBV6-5; J: TRBJ2-7; CDR3: CASSYQLGSGGWEQYF; DNA: TGTGCCAGCAGTTACCAATTGGGTAGCGGGGGATGGGAGCAGTACTTC
size: -; D: TRBD1; V: TRBV6-4; J: TRBJ1-1; CDR3: CASRAQGAANTEAFF; DNA: TGTGCCAGCAGGGCACAGGGGGCCGCGAACACTGAAGCTTTCTTT
size: -; D: TRBD2; V: TRBV5-1; J: TRBJ2-1; CDR3: CASSWTSGGSGNEQFF; DNA: TGCGCCAGCAGCTGGACTAGCGGGGGGTCGGGTAATGAGCAGTTCTTC
size: -; D: TRBD1; V: TRBV29-1; J: TRBJ2-5; CDR3: CSVDRSGTGAEKQETQYF; DNA: TGCAGCGTTGACCGTTCCGGGACAGGGGCAGAGAAACAAGAGACCCAGTACTTC